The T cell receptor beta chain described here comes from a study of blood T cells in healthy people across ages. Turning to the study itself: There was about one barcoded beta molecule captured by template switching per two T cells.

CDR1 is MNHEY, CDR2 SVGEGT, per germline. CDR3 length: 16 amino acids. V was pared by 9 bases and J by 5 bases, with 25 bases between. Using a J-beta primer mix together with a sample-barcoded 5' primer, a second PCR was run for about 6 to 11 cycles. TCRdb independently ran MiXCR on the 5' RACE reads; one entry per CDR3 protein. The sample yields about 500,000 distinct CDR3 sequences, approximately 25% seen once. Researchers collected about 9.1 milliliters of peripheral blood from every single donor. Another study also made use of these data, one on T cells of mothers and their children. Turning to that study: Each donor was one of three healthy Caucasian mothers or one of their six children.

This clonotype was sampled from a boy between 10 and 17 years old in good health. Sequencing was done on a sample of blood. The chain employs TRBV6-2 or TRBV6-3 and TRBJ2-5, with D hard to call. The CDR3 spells CASRHLGKALHETQYF. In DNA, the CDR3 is TGTGCCAGTCGTCATCTAGGGAAGGCACTGCATGAGACCCAGTACTTC.